This is a list of T cell receptor beta chains from one sample in a study of blood T cell repertoires in COVID-19. The table came from immunoSEQ multiplex PCR; TCRdb's copy has only in-frame clones and leaves some out. This table has 130,000 or so clones, roughly four fifths appearing once. Sequenced input: PBMCs or T cells enriched from blood (not recorded which). These receptors came from a man in his thirties or forties who had recovered from COVID-19. Each CDR3 is given without its conserved first and last residue. Clone size is not always given. Where it is, it says once, few, many or a class for expanded clones.

>-|TRBJ1-2|TRBV6-2/TRBV6-3
ASSAFRANYGYT
>-|TRBJ1-5|TRBV27
ASSSGTGGGRSQPQH
>-|TRBJ1-4|TRBV18
ASSPQQGANNEKLF
>-|TRBJ2-4|TRBV4-1
ASSQRAGGPLGIQY
>-|TRBJ1-4|TRBV7-9
ASSYSGATNEKLF
>-|TRBJ1-4|TRBV21-1
ASSNPWYNTTNEKLF
>-|TRBJ2-7|TRBV3-1/TRBV3-2
ASSPLAGAYEQY
>-|TRBJ2-2|TRBV10-1
ASSQDTNTGELF
>-|TRBJ1-2|TRBV2
ASSDGQLNYGYT
>-|TRBJ2-5|TRBV5-1
ASSLGQGKETQY
>-|TRBJ2-3|TRBV2
ASGGTYHTDTQY
>-|TRBJ2-5|TRBV29-1
SVGGIGGGETQY
>-|TRBJ2-7|TRBV19
ASKGSLYEQY
>-|TRBJ1-5|TRBV20-1
SASEGADNQPQH
>once|TRBJ1-2|TRBV2
ASSEALPAGGFGYT
>-|TRBJ1-1|TRBV18
ASSDRRTALNTEAF
>-|TRBJ2-7|TRBV5-4
ASSFFGGGPPYEQY
>-|TRBJ2-1|TRBV19
ASRKRGQHEQF
>-|TRBJ1-5|TRBV5-6
ASSLGATGNQPQH
>few|TRBJ1-5|TRBV7-2
ASATGGAGNQPQH
>-|TRBJ1-4|TRBV4-1
ASSQDWARVGTNEKLF
>-|TRBJ1-1|TRBV5-1
ASSTGTGSYTEAF
>-|TRBJ2-2|TRBV6-5
ASSYILNTGELF
>few|TRBJ2-1|TRBV25-1
ASSESYEQF
>-|TRBJ2-3|TRBV7-9
ASSQGLAESTDTQY
>once|TRBJ2-4|TRBV27
ASSPGEGSAKNIQY
>-|TRBJ2-7|TRBV18
ASSPGTSGGPASYEQY
>-|TRBJ1-1|TRBV19
ASSLVGLGDTTTEAF
>-|TRBJ2-2|TRBV6-5
ASSRDTTNTGELF
>-|TRBJ1-5|TRBV6-6
ASSAGGGNQPQH
>-|TRBJ1-1|TRBV5-1
ASSKTGSFRTEAF
>few|TRBJ2-1|TRBV14
ASSQDPLLAGVRNEQF
>-|TRBJ1-1|TRBV6-5
ASRRTVGAEAF
>-|TRBJ2-5|TRBV11-3
ASSLQSGGQETQY
>-|TRBJ2-5|TRBV15
ATSIVGQGAETQY
>-|TRBJ1-2|TRBV6-1
ASSERTGQGYT
>-|TRBJ1-6|TRBV27
ASSYETGSMGSYNSPLH
>few|TRBJ1-3|TRBV29-1
SVAGTGNSGNTIY
>-|TRBJ1-6|TRBV5-1
ASSPTAESSSLH
>-|TRBJ2-3|TRBV29-1
SVEVGSSGRWDTQY
>-|TRBJ2-7|TRBV29-1
SVEDPTRQAHEQY
>-|TRBJ2-7|TRBV7-9
ASSSKTGGRYEQY
>-|TRBJ1-1|TRBV7-8
ASSLEGGLNTEAF
>-|TRBJ2-1|TRBV7-3
ASSLGGIAYNEQF
>-|TRBJ2-7|TRBV30
AWSVLPNSYEQY
>-|TRBJ2-2|TRBV29-1
SAVTSGGLYANTGELF
>-|TRBJ2-2|TRBV9
ASSPIAGSGRGNGELF
>-|TRBJ2-1|TRBV14
ASSQLVGGFGEQF